This passage covers 3 T cell receptor beta chains from one sample sequenced in a study of cytomegalovirus exposure and HLA in healthy donors. PCR was performed using 60 Vbeta and 13 Jbeta primers. Sequenced by immunoSEQ multiplex PCR; TCRdb stores in-frame clones only, minus some. The table shows about 210,000 clones, with 60% to 80% occurring only once. The specimen was PBMCs. These receptors came from a male donor in good health and CMV-seronegative.

The genes are TRBV5-6 and TRBJ2-2; 8 nucleotides line up with TRBD1. J was trimmed by 1 base and V by 1 base; bases with no gene match: 3. The CDR3 contains 16 residues. Germline assignment: CDR1 SGHDT and CDR2 YYEEEE. CDR3 region: CASSLPGQGNTGELFF. CDR3 coding DNA: TGTGCCAGCAGCTTGCCCGGACAGGGGAACACCGGGGAGCTGTTTTTT.

This clone has only one observation. The chain joins TRBV19 to TRBJ2-5, with TRBD2 matching 9 bases. Germline CDR1 reads LNHDA; CDR2 reads SQIVND (reference sequence). The CDR3 has 15 amino acids. V trimming: 6 bases; J trimming: 2 bases; junction bases outside the gene matches: 7. The CDR3: CASRAPTSGQETQYF. The DNA for the CDR3 is TGTGCCAGTAGAGCCCCGACTAGCGGACAAGAGACCCAGTACTTC.

This clone was picked up a small number of times. The chain has TRBV7-6 and TRBJ2-5, with 10 bases identical to TRBD1. CDR1 is SGHVS and CDR2 is FNYEAQ in the germline V gene. The CDR3 runs to 15 residues. J gave up 2 bases and V 3 bases, and 3 bases lay outside the gene matches. Here the CDR3 DNA reads TGTGCCAGCAGCTTGACAGGGGGCGGACAAGAGACCCAGTACTTC. It specifies CASSLTGGGQETQYF.